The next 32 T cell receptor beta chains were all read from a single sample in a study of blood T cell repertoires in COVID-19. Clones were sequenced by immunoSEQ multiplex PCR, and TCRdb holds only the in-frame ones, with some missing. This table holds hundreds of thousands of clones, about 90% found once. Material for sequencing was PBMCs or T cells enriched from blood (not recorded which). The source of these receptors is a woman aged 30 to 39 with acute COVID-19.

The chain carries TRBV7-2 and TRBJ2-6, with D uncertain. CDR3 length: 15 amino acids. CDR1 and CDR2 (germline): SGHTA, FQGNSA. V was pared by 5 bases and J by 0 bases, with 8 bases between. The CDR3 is CASSPFGSGANVLTF. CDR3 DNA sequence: TGTGCCAGCAGCCCATTCGGCTCTGGGGCCAACGTCCTGACTTTC.

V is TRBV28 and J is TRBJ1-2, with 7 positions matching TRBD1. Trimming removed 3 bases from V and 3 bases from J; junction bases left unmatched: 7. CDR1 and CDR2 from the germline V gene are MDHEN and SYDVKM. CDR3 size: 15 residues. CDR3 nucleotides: TGTGCCAGCAGTTTTTCAGGGGGGTGGGACTATGGCTACACCTTC. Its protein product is CASSFSGGWDYGYTF.

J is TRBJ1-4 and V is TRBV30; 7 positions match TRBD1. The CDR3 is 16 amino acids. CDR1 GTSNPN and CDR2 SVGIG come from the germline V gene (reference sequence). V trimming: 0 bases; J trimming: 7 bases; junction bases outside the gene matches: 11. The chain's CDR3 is CAWSVHGRGLGEKLFF. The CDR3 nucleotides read TGTGCCTGGAGTGTACACGGCAGGGGGTTGGGTGAAAAACTGTTTTTT. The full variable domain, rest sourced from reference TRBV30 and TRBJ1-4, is SQTIHQWPATLVQPVGSPLSLECTVEGTSNPNLYWYRQAAGRGLQLLFYSVGIGQISSEVPQNLSASRPQDRQFILSSKKLLLSDSGFYLCAWSVHGRGLGEKLFFGSGTQLSVL.

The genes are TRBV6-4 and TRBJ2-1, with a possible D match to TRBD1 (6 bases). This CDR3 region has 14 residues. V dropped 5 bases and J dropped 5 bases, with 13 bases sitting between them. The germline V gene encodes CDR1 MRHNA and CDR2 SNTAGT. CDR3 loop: CASSRQADNNEQFF. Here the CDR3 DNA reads TGTGCCAGCAGTCGACAGGCTGATAACAATGAGCAGTTCTTC.

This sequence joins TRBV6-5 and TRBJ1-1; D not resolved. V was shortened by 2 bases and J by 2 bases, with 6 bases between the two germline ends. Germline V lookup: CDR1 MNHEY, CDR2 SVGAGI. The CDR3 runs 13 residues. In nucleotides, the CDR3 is TGTGCCAGCAGTTACCGGGATAACACTGAAGCTTTCTTT. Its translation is CASSYRDNTEAFF.

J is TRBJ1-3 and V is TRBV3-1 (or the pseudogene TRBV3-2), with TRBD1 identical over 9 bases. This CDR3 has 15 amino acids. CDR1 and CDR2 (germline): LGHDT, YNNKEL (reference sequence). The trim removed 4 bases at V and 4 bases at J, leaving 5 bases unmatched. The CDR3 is CASSLDRGGGNTIYF. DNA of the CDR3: TGTGCCAGCAGCCTGGACAGGGGTGGCGGAAACACCATATATTTT.

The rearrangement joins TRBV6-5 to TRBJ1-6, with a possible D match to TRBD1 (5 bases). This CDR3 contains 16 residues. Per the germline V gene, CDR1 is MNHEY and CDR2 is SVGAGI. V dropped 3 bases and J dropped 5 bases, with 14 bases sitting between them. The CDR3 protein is CASSYGQGVNNSPLHF. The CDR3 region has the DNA TGTGCCAGCAGTTATGGCCAGGGCGTGAATAATTCACCCCTCCACTTT.

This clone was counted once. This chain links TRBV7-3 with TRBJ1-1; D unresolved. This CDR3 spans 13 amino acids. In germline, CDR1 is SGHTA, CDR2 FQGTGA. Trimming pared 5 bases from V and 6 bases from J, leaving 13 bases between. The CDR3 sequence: CASSLTLGAEAFF. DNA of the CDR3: TGTGCCAGCAGCCTCACACTGGGCGCTGAAGCTTTCTTT.

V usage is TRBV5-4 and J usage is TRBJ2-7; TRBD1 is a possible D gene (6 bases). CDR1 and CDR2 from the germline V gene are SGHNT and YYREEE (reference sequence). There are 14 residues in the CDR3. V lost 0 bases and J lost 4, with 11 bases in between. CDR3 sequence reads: CASSLELGAYEQYF. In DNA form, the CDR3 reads TGTGCCAGCAGCTTGGAGCTGGGGGCATACGAGCAGTACTTC.

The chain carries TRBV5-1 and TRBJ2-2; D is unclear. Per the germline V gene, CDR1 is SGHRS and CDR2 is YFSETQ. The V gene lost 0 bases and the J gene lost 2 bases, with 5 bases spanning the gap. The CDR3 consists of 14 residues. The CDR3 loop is CASSLDSNTGELFF. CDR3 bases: TGCGCCAGCAGCTTGGACTCTAACACCGGGGAGCTGTTTTTT.

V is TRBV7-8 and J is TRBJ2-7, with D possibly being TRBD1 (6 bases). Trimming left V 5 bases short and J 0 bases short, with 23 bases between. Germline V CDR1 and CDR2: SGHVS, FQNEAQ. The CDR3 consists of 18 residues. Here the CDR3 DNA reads TGTGCCAGCAGCGCACGACCAACCGGGACACCTCGCTCCTACGAGCAGTACTTC. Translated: CASSARPTGTPRSYEQYF.

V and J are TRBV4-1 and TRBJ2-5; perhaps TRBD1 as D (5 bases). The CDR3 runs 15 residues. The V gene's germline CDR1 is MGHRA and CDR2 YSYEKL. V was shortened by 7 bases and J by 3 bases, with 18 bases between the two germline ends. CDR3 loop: CASKLGQGTKETQYF. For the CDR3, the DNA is TGCGCCAGCAAGTTGGGGCAGGGAACTAAAGAGACCCAGTACTTC.

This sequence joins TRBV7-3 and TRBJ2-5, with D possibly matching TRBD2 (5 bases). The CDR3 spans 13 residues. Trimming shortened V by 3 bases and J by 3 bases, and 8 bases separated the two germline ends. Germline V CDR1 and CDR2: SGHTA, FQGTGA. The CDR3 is CASSLTIEETQYF. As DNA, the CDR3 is TGTGCCAGCAGCTTGACTATAGAAGAGACCCAGTACTTC.

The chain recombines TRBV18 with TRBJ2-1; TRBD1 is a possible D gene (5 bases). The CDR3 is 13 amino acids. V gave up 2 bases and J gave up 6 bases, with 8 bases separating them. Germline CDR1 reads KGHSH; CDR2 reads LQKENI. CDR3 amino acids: CASSPLQGNEQFF. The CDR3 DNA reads TGTGCCAGCTCACCATTGCAGGGCAATGAGCAGTTCTTC. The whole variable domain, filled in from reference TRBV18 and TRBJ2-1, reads NAGVMQNPRHLVRRRGQEARLRCSPMKGHSHVYWYRQLPEEGLKFMVYLQKENIIDESGMPKERFSAEFPKEGPSILRIQQVVRGDSAAYFCASSPLQGNEQFFGPGTRLTVL.

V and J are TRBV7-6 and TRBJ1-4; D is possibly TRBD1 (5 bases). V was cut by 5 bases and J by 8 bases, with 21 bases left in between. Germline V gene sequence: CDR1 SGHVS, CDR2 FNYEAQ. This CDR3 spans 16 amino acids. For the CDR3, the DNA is TGTGCCAGCAGCGAGCCGACAGTTCCCCCCGGCGAAAAACTGTTTTTT. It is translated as CASSEPTVPPGEKLFF.

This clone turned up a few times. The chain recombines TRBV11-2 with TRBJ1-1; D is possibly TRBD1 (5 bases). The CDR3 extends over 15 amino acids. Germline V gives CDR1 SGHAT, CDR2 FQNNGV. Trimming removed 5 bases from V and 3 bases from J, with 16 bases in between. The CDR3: CASSGRRGSYTEAFF. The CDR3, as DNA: TGTGCCAGCAGCGGTCGACGGGGGAGTTACACTGAAGCTTTCTTT.

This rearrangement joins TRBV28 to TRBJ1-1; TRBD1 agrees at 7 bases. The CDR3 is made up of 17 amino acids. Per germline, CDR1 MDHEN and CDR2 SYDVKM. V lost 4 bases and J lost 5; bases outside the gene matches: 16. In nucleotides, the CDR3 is TGTGCCAGCAGTTATTTTGGCATACACAGGGGAAAAACTGAAGCTTTCTTT. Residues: CASSYFGIHRGKTEAFF.

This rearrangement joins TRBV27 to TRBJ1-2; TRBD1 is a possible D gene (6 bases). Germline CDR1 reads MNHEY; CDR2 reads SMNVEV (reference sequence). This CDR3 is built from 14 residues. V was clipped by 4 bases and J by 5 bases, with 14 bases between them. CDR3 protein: CASSSGTGFYGYTF. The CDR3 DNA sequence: TGTGCCAGCAGTTCGGGTACAGGGTTTTATGGCTACACCTTC.

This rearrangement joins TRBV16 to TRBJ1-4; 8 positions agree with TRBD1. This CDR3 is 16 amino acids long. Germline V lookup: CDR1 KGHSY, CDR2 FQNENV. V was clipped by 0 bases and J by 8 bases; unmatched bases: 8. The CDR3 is CASSQSAWTGIEKLFF. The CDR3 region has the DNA TGTGCCAGCAGCCAATCTGCGTGGACAGGGATCGAAAAACTGTTTTTT.

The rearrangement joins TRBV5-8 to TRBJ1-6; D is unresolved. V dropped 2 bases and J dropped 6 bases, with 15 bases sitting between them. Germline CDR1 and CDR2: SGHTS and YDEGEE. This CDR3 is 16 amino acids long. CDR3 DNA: TGTGCCAGCAGCTTCCGGGGTAGGACCTTTAATTCACCCCTCCACTTT. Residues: CASSFRGRTFNSPLHF.

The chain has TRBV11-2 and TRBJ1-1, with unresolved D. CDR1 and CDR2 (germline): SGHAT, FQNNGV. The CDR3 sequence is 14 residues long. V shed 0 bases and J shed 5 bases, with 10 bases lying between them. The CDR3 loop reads CASSLEVGGTEAFF. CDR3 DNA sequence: TGTGCCAGCAGCTTAGAAGTAGGCGGGACTGAAGCTTTCTTT.

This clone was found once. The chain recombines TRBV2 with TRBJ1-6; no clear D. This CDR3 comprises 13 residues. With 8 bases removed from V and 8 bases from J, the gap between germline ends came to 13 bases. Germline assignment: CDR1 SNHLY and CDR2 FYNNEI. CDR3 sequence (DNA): TGTGCCAGCGGCCAGTATCCCTATTCACCCCTCCACTTT. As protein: CASGQYPYSPLHF.

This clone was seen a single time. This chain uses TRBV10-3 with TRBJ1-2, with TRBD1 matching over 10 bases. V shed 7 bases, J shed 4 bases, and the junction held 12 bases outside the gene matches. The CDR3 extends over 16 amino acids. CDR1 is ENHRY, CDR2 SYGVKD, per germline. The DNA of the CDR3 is TGTGCCATCACCGAAACCGGGACAGGGGAAGGCTATGGCTACACCTTC. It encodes CAITETGTGEGYGYTF.

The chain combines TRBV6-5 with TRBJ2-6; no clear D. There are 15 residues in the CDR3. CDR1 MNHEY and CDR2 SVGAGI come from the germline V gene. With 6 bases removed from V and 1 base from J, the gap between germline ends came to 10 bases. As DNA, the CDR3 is TGTGCCAGCAGCAGTGAATGGTCTGGGGCCAACGTCCTGACTTTC. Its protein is CASSSEWSGANVLTF.

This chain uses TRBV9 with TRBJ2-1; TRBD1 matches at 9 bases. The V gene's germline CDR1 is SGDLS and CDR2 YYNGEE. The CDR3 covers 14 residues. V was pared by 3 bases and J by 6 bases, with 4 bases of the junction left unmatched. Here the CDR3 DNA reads TGTGCCAGCAGCGGCCGGGACAGGGTCAATGAGCAGTTCTTC. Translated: CASSGRDRVNEQFF.

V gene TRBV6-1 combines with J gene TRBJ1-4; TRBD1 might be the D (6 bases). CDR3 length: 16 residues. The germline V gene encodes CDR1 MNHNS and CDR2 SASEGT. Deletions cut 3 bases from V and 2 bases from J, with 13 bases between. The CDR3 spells CASSDPTRGTNEKLFF. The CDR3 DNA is TGTGCCAGCAGTGACCCTACCAGGGGCACTAATGAAAAACTGTTTTTT.

CDR3 loop: CASSVDVTGGWETQYF. CDR3 bases: TGTGCCAGCAGCGTAGATGTGACAGGGGGTTGGGAGACCCAGTACTTC. The chain has TRBV9 and TRBJ2-5; TRBD1 agrees at 9 bases. V shed 0 bases and J 5 bases; nucleotides not matched to a gene: 8. CDR3 length: 16 amino acids. Germline CDR1 SGDLS, CDR2 YYNGEE.

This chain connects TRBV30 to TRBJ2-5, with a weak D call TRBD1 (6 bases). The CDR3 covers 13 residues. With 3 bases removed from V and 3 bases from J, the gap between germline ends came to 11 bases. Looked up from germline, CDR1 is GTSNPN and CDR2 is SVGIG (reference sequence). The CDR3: CAWRVKGEETQYF. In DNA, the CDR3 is TGTGCCTGGAGGGTGAAGGGGGAAGAGACCCAGTACTTC.

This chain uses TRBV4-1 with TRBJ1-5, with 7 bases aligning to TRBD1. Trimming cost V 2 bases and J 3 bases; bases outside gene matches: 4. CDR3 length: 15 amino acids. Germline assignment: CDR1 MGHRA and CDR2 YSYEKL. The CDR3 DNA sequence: TGCGCCAGCAGCCAACAGGGGGGACCCAATCAGCCCCAGCATTTT. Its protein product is CASSQQGGPNQPQHF.

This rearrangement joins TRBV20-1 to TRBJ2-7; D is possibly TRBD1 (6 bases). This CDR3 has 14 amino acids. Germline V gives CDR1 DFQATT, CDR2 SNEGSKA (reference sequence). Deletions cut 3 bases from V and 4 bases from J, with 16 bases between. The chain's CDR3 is CSASDYRVEYEQYF. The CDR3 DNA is TGCAGTGCTAGTGATTACAGGGTTGAATACGAGCAGTACTTC.

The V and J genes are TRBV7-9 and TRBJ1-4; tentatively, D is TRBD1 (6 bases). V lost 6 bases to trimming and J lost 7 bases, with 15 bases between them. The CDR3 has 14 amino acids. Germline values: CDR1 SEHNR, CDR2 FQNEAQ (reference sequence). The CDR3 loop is CASRLQGRGEKLFF. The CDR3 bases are TGTGCCAGCAGGCTACAGGGTAGGGGTGAAAAACTGTTTTTT. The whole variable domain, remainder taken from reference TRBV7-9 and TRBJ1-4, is DTGVSQNPRHKITKRGQNVTFRCDPISEHNRLYWYRQTLGQGPEFLTYFQNEAQLEKSRLLSDRFSAERPKGSFSTLEIQRTEQGDSAMYLCASRLQGRGEKLFFGSGTQLSVL.

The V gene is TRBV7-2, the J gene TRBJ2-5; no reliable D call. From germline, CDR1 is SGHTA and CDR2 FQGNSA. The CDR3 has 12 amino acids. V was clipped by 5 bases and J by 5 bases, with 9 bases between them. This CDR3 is CASSPRVETQYF. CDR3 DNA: TGTGCCAGCAGCCCCCGGGTGGAGACCCAGTACTTC.